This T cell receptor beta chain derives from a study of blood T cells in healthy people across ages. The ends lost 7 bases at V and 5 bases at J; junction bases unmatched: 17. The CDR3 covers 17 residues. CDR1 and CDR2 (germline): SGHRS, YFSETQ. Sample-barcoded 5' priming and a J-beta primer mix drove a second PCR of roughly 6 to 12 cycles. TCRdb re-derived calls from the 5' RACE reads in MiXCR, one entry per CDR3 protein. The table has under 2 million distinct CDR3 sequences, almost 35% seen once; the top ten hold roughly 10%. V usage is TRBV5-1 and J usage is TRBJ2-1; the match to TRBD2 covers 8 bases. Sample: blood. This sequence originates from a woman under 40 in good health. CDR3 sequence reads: CASGIGRALASNNEQFF. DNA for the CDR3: TGCGCCAGCGGGATCGGGAGGGCGTTAGCGTCCAACAATGAGCAGTTCTTC.